This TCR beta chain comes out of a study of blood T cell repertoires in COVID-19. This clone was seen once. The protocol was immunoSEQ multiplex PCR, while the TCRdb copy is restricted to in-frame clones and leaves out a portion. This sample yields 250,000 to 350,000 clones, of which more than 75% are seen a single time; approximately 2% belongs to the top ten. The CDR3 consists of 13 residues. CDR1 and CDR2 from the germline V gene are MNHEY and SVGAGI. Trimming took 10 bases from V and 4 from J, leaving 15 bases between them. The material sequenced was PBMCs or T cells enriched from blood (not recorded which). The sequence was obtained from a woman aged 60-75 years in a cohort exposed to, infected with or recovered from COVID-19 (not recorded which). The chain uses TRBV6-5 and TRBJ2-3; unclear D gene. CDR3 in DNA: TGTGCCACCAGACAATTTGGTCCAGATACGCAGTATTTT. Translated: CATRQFGPDTQYF.